Each of the 15 T cell receptor beta chains below was sequenced from the same sample in a study of blood T cell repertoires in COVID-19. Assay: immunoSEQ multiplex PCR; the TCRdb copy retains only in-frame clones and omits some. The repertoire holds under 150,000 clones, with 82% as singletons. The sequencing input was peripheral blood. These receptors originate from a man in his sixties or seventies with active or convalescent COVID-19.

The chain joins TRBV6-6 to TRBJ2-7, with D possibly matching TRBD1 (6 bases). Trimming stripped 6 bases from V and 5 bases from J, with 23 bases between. Per the germline V gene, CDR1 is MNHNY and CDR2 is SVGAGI (reference sequence). CDR3 length: 16 amino acids. The CDR3 reads CASRPPSSRGVNEQYF. The CDR3 DNA is TGTGCCAGCAGGCCGCCGTCCTCCAGGGGAGTCAACGAGCAGTACTTC.

CDR3 coding DNA: TGCAGCGTTGGACACGGAGCGGACACTGAAGCTTTCTTT. This gives the protein CSVGHGADTEAFF. The chain employs TRBV29-1 and TRBJ1-1; D ambiguous. Germline V gene sequence: CDR1 SQVTM, CDR2 ANQGSEA. With 4 bases removed from V and 3 bases from J, the gap between germline ends came to 12 bases. This CDR3 is built from 13 residues.

The CDR3 protein is CASSENPGLAGNNEQFF. The CDR3 DNA is TGTGCCAGCTCCGAAAATCCGGGACTAGCGGGGAACAATGAGCAGTTCTTC. The chain combines TRBV18 with TRBJ2-1; 13 bases match TRBD2. The ends lost 6 bases at V and 5 bases at J; junction bases unmatched: 10. Germline-derived CDR1 and CDR2 are KGHSH and LQKENI. The CDR3 length is 17 residues.

The V and J genes are TRBV7-2 and TRBJ1-4; D not certain. V lost 5 bases, J lost 0 bases, and 10 bases lay in between. This CDR3 spans 15 amino acids. Germline V gives CDR1 SGHTA, CDR2 FQGNSA. This CDR3 is CASSPIRATNEKLFF. The DNA for the CDR3 is TGTGCCAGCAGCCCAATCCGGGCAACTAATGAAAAACTGTTTTTT.

The chain is built from TRBV5-1 and TRBJ2-5, with D maybe TRBD2 (5 bases). This CDR3 region has 15 residues. In germline, CDR1 is SGHRS, CDR2 YFSETQ. The V end was cut by 2 bases, the J end by 2 bases, with 13 bases between. In DNA, the CDR3 is TGCGCCAGCAGCTTCCTCAGCGGAACTCAAGAGACCCAGTACTTC. Encoded protein: CASSFLSGTQETQYF. The whole variable domain, filled in from reference TRBV5-1 and TRBJ2-5, reads KAGVTQTPRYLIKTRGQQVTLSCSPISGHRSVSWYQQTPGQGLQFLFEYFSETQRNKGNFPGRFSGRQFSNSRSEMNVSTLELGDSALYLCASSFLSGTQETQYFGPGTRLLVL.

The chain uses TRBV5-1 and TRBJ1-2; D remains ambiguous. Germline V gene sequence: CDR1 SGHRS, CDR2 YFSETQ. V dropped 3 bases and J dropped 4 bases, with 10 bases sitting between them. The CDR3 length is 13 residues. The CDR3, as DNA: TGCGCCAGCAGCTCCGGTTTTGGCTATGGCTACACCTTC. This translates into CASSSGFGYGYTF.

There are a few counts of this clone. The chain links TRBV6-1 to TRBJ2-2; 13 positions agree with TRBD2. Germline V gives CDR1 MNHNS, CDR2 SASEGT. This CDR3 has 15 residues. The ends lost 2 bases at V and 12 bases at J; junction bases unmatched: 6. CDR3: CASSEFWTSGSQLFF. Here the CDR3 DNA reads TGTGCCAGCAGTGAATTCTGGACTAGCGGGAGTCAGCTGTTTTTT.

V and J are TRBV7-2 and TRBJ2-3; 9 bases line up with TRBD2. The J segment lost 4 bases and the V segment lost 5 bases, leaving 13 bases of the junction unmatched. The CDR3 runs 17 residues. In germline, CDR1 is SGHTA, CDR2 FQGNSA. This chain's CDR3 is CASSRKQLSGGADTQYF. Here the CDR3 DNA reads TGTGCCAGCAGCAGAAAGCAACTTAGCGGGGGTGCAGATACGCAGTATTTT.

Concerning this clone itself: Other DNA sequences in this sample translate to the same CDR3. J is TRBJ2-1 and V is TRBV7-2, with 7 bases matching TRBD2. With 1 base clipped from V and 0 bases from J, the junction kept 3 bases outside the gene matches. CDR1 is SGHTA and CDR2 is FQGNSA in the germline V gene. CDR3 length equals 16 residues. In nucleotides, the CDR3 is TGTGCCAGCAGCTTAGACGGCGGGAGCTCCTACAATGAGCAGTTCTTC. Translating it yields CASSLDGGSSYNEQFF.

This clone was found once. The rearrangement uses TRBV4-1 and TRBJ1-1; D not resolved. The V and J ends lost 3 bases and 0 bases respectively, with 11 bases between them. The germline V gene encodes CDR1 MGHRA and CDR2 YSYEKL. This CDR3 contains 15 residues. The DNA for the CDR3 is TGCGCCAGCAGCCAGGCCTCTGGTTTGAACACTGAAGCTTTCTTT. This translates into CASSQASGLNTEAFF.

V and J are TRBV28 and TRBJ2-1; TRBD2 matches 13 bases. The germline CDR1 and CDR2 sequences are MDHEN and SYDVKM. The CDR3 extends over 15 amino acids. The ends lost 8 bases at V and 7 bases at J; junction bases unmatched: 8. The CDR3 spells CASGFPGLAGNEQFF. DNA for the CDR3: TGTGCCAGCGGCTTCCCGGGACTAGCGGGAAATGAGCAGTTCTTC.

V gene TRBV4-2 combines with J gene TRBJ2-2, with D possibly matching TRBD2 (6 bases). The CDR3 length is 14 residues. In germline, CDR1 is LGHNA, CDR2 YNFKEQ. Trimming cost V 4 bases and J 5 bases, with 11 bases left between them. The CDR3 DNA reads as TGTGCCAGCAGCCCTGGAGGGAATACCGGGGAGCTGTTTTTT. It is translated as CASSPGGNTGELFF.

This clone has more than one count but fewer than ten. The V gene is TRBV30, the J gene TRBJ2-2; D is ambiguous. The germline V and J ends were trimmed by 2 bases and 5 bases, with 9 bases remaining between them. The CDR3 length is 13 residues. Looked up from germline, CDR1 is GTSNPN and CDR2 is SVGIG (reference sequence). CDR3 region: CAWSLTWTGELFF. The CDR3 bases are TGTGCCTGGAGTTTGACTTGGACCGGGGAGCTGTTTTTT. Variable domain in full (rest from reference TRBV30 and TRBJ2-2): SQTIHQWPATLVQPVGSPLSLECTVEGTSNPNLYWYRQAAGRGLQLLFYSVGIGQISSEVPQNLSASRPQDRQFILSSKKLLLSDSGFYLCAWSLTWTGELFFGEGSRLTVL.

The genes are TRBV18 and TRBJ1-6; TRBD1 matches 8 bases. The V gene end was trimmed by 6 bases and the J gene end by 7 bases; junction bases not matched to a gene: 11. The CDR3 extends over 16 amino acids. The germline V gene has CDR1 KGHSH and CDR2 LQKENI. The CDR3 is CASSPQGAFMNSPLHF. The CDR3 coding sequence is TGTGCCAGCTCCCCCCAGGGGGCGTTTATGAATTCACCCCTCCACTTT. Full variable domain (rest looked up from reference TRBV18 and TRBJ1-6): NAGVMQNPRHLVRRRGQEARLRCSPMKGHSHVYWYRQLPEEGLKFMVYLQKENIIDESGMPKERFSAEFPKEGPSILRIQQVVRGDSAAYFCASSPQGAFMNSPLHFGNGTRLTVT.

This chain connects TRBV7-2 to TRBJ2-5; possible D gene TRBD2, 5 bases. Germline V gene lookup returns CDR1 SGHTA and CDR2 FQGNSA. The CDR3 runs to 13 residues. The germline V and J ends were trimmed by 1 base and 3 bases, with 6 bases remaining between them. In DNA, the CDR3 is TGTGCCAGCAGCTTAGAAGCGGAAGAGACCCAGTACTTC. It encodes CASSLEAEETQYF.